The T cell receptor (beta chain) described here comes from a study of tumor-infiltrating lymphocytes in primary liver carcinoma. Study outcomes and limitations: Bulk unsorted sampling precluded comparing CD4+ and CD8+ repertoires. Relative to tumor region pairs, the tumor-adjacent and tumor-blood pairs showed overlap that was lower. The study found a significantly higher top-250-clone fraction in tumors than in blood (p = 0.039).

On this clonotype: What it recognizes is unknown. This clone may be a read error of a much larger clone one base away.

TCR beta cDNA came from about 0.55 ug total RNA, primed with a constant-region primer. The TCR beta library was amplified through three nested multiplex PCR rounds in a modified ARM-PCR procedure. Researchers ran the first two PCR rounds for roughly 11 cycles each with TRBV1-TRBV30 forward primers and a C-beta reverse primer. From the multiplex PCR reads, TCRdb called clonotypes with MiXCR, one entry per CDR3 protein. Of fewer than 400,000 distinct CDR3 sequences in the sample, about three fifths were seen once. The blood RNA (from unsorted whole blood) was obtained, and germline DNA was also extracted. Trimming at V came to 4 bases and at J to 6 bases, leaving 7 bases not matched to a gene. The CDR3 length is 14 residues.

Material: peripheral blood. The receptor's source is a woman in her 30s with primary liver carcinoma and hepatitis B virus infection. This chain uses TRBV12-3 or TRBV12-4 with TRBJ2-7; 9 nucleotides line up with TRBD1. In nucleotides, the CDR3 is TGTGCCAGCAGTTACAGACAGGGGGTTTCCGAGCAGTACTTC. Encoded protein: CASSYRQGVSEQYF.